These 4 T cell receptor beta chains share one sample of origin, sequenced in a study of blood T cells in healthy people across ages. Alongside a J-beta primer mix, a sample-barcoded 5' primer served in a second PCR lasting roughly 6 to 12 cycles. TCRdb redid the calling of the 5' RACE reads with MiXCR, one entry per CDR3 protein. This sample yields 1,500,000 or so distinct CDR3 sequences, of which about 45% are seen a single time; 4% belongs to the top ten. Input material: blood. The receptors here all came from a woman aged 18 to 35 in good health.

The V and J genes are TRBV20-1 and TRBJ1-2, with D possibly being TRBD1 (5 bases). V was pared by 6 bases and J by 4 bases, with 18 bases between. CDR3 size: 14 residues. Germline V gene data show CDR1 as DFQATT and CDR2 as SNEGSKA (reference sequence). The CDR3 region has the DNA TGCAGTGCCCCACGTCAGGGTGGTGGCTATGGCTACACCTTC. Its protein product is CSAPRQGGGYGYTF.

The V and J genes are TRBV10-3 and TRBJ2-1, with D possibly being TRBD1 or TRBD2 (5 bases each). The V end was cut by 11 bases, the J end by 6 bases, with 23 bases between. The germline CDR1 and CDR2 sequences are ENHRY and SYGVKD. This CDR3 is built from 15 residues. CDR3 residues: CASWPGPGGVNEQFF. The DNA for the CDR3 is TGTGCCTCATGGCCGGGACCAGGTGGGGTCAATGAGCAGTTCTTC.

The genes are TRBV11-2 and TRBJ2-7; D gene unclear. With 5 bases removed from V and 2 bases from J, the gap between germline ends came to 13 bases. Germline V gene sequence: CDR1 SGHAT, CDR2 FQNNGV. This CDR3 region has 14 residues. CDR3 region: CASSALGLPYEQYF. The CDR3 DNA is TGTGCCAGCAGCGCCCTCGGTCTTCCCTACGAGCAGTACTTC.

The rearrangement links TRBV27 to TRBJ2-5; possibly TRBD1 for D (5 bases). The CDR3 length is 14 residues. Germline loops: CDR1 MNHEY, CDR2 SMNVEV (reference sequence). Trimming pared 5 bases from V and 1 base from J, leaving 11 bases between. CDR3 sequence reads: CASSVGHLQETQYF. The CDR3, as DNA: TGTGCCAGCAGTGTAGGACACCTCCAAGAGACCCAGTACTTC.